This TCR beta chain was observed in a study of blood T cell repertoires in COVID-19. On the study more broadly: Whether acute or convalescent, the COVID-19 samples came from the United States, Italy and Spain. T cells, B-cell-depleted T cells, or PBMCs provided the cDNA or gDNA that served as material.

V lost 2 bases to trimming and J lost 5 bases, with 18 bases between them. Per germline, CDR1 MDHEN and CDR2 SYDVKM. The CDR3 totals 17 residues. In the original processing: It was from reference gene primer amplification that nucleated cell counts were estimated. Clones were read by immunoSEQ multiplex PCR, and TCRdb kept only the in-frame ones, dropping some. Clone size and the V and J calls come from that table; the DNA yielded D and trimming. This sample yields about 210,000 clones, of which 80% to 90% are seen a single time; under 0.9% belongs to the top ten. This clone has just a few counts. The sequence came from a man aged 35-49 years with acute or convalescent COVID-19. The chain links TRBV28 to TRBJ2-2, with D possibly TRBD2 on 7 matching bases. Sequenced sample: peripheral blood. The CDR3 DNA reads TGTGCCAGCAGTTTACCCACTGGGGGGGGCGAGACCGGGGAGCTGTTTTTT. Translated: CASSLPTGGGETGELFF.